A single sample is the source of the 7 T cell receptor beta chains below, sequenced in a study of regulatory T cells in long-lasting Graves disease. With iRepertoire HTBI primers and Arm-PCR of CDR3 regions, TCR beta libraries were built. TCRdb fed the multiplex PCR reads into MiXCR, producing one record per CDR3 protein. This sample has a few hundred thousand distinct CDR3 sequences, with roughly 18% found just once. Noted time point: newly diagnosed GD, antithyroid drugs for less than 3 months. After RNA was extracted from PBMCs, the TCR library was made from it. The same data also went into a second study, on T cells in Graves' hyperthyroidism and ophthalmopathy.

Sequencing was performed on peripheral blood mononuclear cells (PBMCs), taken at new diagnosis, from a patient treated with antithyroid drugs. These receptors were obtained from a woman in her 30s with Graves disease.

This clonotype came up many times. This rearrangement joins TRBV2 to TRBJ1-1; possible D gene TRBD1, 5 bases. Germline-derived CDR1 and CDR2 are SNHLY and FYNNEI. CDR3 length equals 13 residues. V was trimmed by 9 bases and J by 2 bases, leaving 13 bases between them. The CDR3 is CARKTVQNTEAFF. Written as DNA, the CDR3 is TGTGCCAGGAAGACAGTTCAAAACACTGAAGCTTTCTTT.

A word on this clonotype: A far larger clone is off by one base, so a read error is likely. The chain couples TRBV18 to TRBJ2-5; D unresolved. Germline-derived CDR1 and CDR2 are KGHSH and LQKENI. This CDR3 is built from 15 residues. CDR3 in amino acids: CASSPIAVSYNEQLF. The DNA for the CDR3 is TGTGCCAGCTCACCAATTGCGGTCTCCTACAATGAGCAGTTATTC.

This clonotype was detected many times. V is TRBV19 and J is TRBJ2-1, with D perhaps TRBD1 or TRBD2 (5 bases each). Looked up from germline, CDR1 is LNHDA and CDR2 is SQIVND (reference sequence). Trimming took off 2 bases at V and 0 bases at J, with 8 bases between the two ends. The CDR3 is made up of 15 amino acids. DNA for the CDR3: TGTGCCAGTAGTATACCCGGGGCCTCCTACAATGAGCAGTTCTTC. Translated, it gives CASSIPGASYNEQFF.

The rearrangement uses TRBV6-4 and TRBJ2-1; 12 nucleotides match TRBD2. CDR1 is MRHNA and CDR2 is SNTAGT in the germline V gene. The CDR3 has 15 residues. After removal of 4 bases from V and 7 bases from J, the junction contained 5 bases not matched to a gene. The CDR3, as DNA: TGTGCCAGCAGTGCCCTAGCGGGAGGGGGGAATGAGCAGTTCTTC. It is translated as CASSALAGGGNEQFF.

This clonotype was counted at least ten times. The chain links TRBV6-2 or TRBV6-3 to TRBJ1-4; tentatively, D is TRBD1 (5 bases). The germline V gene encodes CDR1 MNHEY and CDR2 SVGEGT. Deletions cut 0 bases from V and 7 bases from J, with 12 bases between. This CDR3 has 15 residues. DNA of the CDR3: TGTGCCAGCAGTTACTCGAGATCCGGGGGTGAAAAACTGTTTTTT. Translated, it gives CASSYSRSGGEKLFF.

V and J are TRBV6-2 or TRBV6-3 and TRBJ1-2; D perhaps matches TRBD1 (5 bases). This CDR3 contains 14 residues. V was clipped by 8 bases and J by 6 bases, with 19 bases between them. Germline CDR1 MNHEY, CDR2 SVGEGT. The CDR3 nucleotides are TGTGCCAGCTCTGAAAGAGGGGACGCACATGGCTACACCTTC. Encoded protein: CASSERGDAHGYTF.

This clonotype has at least ten counts. V gene TRBV7-9 combines with J gene TRBJ1-2, with 7 bases matching TRBD1. V lost 7 bases, J lost 3 bases, and 8 bases stayed unmatched. CDR3 size: 14 residues. Per the germline V gene, CDR1 is SEHNR and CDR2 is FQNEAQ (reference sequence). CDR3 in amino acids: CASTVTGEDYGYTF. CDR3 coding DNA: TGTGCCAGCACCGTAACAGGGGAGGACTATGGCTACACCTTC.